This is a list of T cell receptor beta chains from one sample in a study of blood T cells in healthy people across ages. MiXCR, applied by TCRdb to the 5' RACE reads, yields one record per CDR3 protein. The data contain some 1.5 million distinct CDR3 sequences, 25% to 30% of them singletons. Sequencing used blood. These receptors all come from a woman under 40 in good health. Each CDR3 is given without its conserved first and last residue. The D gene is left open where the match is weak. The size of a clone is reported for some rows only, either as once, few or many, or as a class for expanded clones.

v_gene: TRBV6-5; d_gene: NA; abundance: NA; j_gene: TRBJ1-1; CDR3aa: ASSYSTSEAF
v_gene: TRBV5-1; d_gene: TRBD2; abundance: NA; j_gene: TRBJ2-4; CDR3aa: ASREGVAYVQY
v_gene: TRBV25-1; d_gene: NA; abundance: NA; j_gene: TRBJ1-2; CDR3aa: ASSVDRRSSGYT
v_gene: TRBV29-1; d_gene: NA; abundance: many; j_gene: TRBJ2-7; CDR3aa: SVAGSSYEQY
v_gene: TRBV7-6; d_gene: TRBD2; abundance: many; j_gene: TRBJ2-1; CDR3aa: ASSRLAGEGNEQF
v_gene: TRBV2; d_gene: TRBD1; abundance: NA; j_gene: TRBJ1-2; CDR3aa: ASRQGAGDCGYT
v_gene: TRBV27; d_gene: NA; abundance: few; j_gene: TRBJ2-1; CDR3aa: ASSLSRPDNEQF
v_gene: TRBV12-3/TRBV12-4; d_gene: TRBD2; abundance: few; j_gene: TRBJ2-1; CDR3aa: ASSLRTSGVEF
v_gene: TRBV5-4; d_gene: NA; abundance: many; j_gene: TRBJ2-1; CDR3aa: ASNNEWGDNEQF
v_gene: TRBV29-1; d_gene: TRBD2; abundance: NA; j_gene: TRBJ2-1; CDR3aa: SVESLAEVMAF
v_gene: TRBV4-3; d_gene: NA; abundance: NA; j_gene: TRBJ1-1; CDR3aa: ASSQVATLNTEAF
v_gene: TRBV5-1; d_gene: NA; abundance: few; j_gene: TRBJ2-7; CDR3aa: ASSLVGSDEQY
v_gene: TRBV29-1; d_gene: TRBD2; abundance: few; j_gene: NA; CDR3aa: GVRTSGATYEQY
v_gene: TRBV5-5; d_gene: NA; abundance: NA; j_gene: TRBJ2-5; CDR3aa: AGSLRGGGYETQY
v_gene: TRBV5-1; d_gene: TRBD2; abundance: few; j_gene: TRBJ2-3; CDR3aa: ASSPLAGGLADTQY
v_gene: TRBV7-9; d_gene: TRBD1; abundance: NA; j_gene: TRBJ2-1; CDR3aa: ASRTTGGSYNEQF
v_gene: TRBV30; d_gene: NA; abundance: few; j_gene: TRBJ2-7; CDR3aa: AWSPGPYEQY
v_gene: TRBV7-6; d_gene: NA; abundance: NA; j_gene: TRBJ2-3; CDR3aa: ASSLGDGPSNTQY
v_gene: TRBV6-5; d_gene: NA; abundance: NA; j_gene: TRBJ2-1; CDR3aa: ASSYDGPDLGF
v_gene: TRBV4-3; d_gene: NA; abundance: many; j_gene: TRBJ2-7; CDR3aa: ASSLALSSYEQY
v_gene: TRBV28; d_gene: TRBD1; abundance: many; j_gene: TRBJ2-7; CDR3aa: ASSASGTGAGEQY
v_gene: TRBV28; d_gene: TRBD1; abundance: few; j_gene: TRBJ1-2; CDR3aa: ASRYRTGRNYGYT
v_gene: TRBV7-2; d_gene: NA; abundance: few; j_gene: TRBJ2-1; CDR3aa: ASSLDKRPTEQF
v_gene: TRBV19; d_gene: NA; abundance: few; j_gene: TRBJ2-5; CDR3aa: ASSRRPGQETQY
v_gene: TRBV6-5; d_gene: TRBD2; abundance: NA; j_gene: TRBJ2-2; CDR3aa: ASSSLRGNTGERF
v_gene: TRBV2; d_gene: NA; abundance: few; j_gene: TRBJ2-3; CDR3aa: ASSRLVQKSDTQY
v_gene: TRBV10-3; d_gene: NA; abundance: NA; j_gene: TRBJ2-7; CDR3aa: AISGLLPPYEQY
v_gene: TRBV27; d_gene: NA; abundance: NA; j_gene: TRBJ2-3; CDR3aa: ASSIGGRATQY
v_gene: TRBV5-1; d_gene: NA; abundance: many; j_gene: TRBJ2-7; CDR3aa: ASRNSGTYEQY
v_gene: TRBV6-1; d_gene: NA; abundance: NA; j_gene: TRBJ1-1; CDR3aa: ASSGNNPSEAF
v_gene: TRBV5-1; d_gene: NA; abundance: few; j_gene: TRBJ1-1; CDR3aa: ASSSLNGGVTEAF
v_gene: TRBV7-2; d_gene: NA; abundance: many; j_gene: TRBJ1-5; CDR3aa: ASSRNRAGQPQH
v_gene: TRBV18; d_gene: NA; abundance: NA; j_gene: TRBJ2-1; CDR3aa: ASSPTRGGSYNEQF
v_gene: TRBV9; d_gene: NA; abundance: NA; j_gene: TRBJ2-1; CDR3aa: ASSVGPPSAEQF
v_gene: TRBV30; d_gene: TRBD2; abundance: NA; j_gene: TRBJ2-5; CDR3aa: AWSAGLAGRDQY
v_gene: TRBV15; d_gene: NA; abundance: NA; j_gene: TRBJ2-2; CDR3aa: ATSSPLGGELF
v_gene: TRBV2; d_gene: NA; abundance: few; j_gene: TRBJ2-5; CDR3aa: ASTPGGQQETQY
v_gene: TRBV20-1; d_gene: NA; abundance: few; j_gene: TRBJ2-7; CDR3aa: SAAGQPSYEQY
v_gene: TRBV4-1; d_gene: NA; abundance: many; j_gene: TRBJ2-3; CDR3aa: ASSQDLNRDADTQY
v_gene: TRBV19; d_gene: NA; abundance: NA; j_gene: TRBJ2-1; CDR3aa: ASSIDGSSYNEQF
v_gene: TRBV9; d_gene: NA; abundance: NA; j_gene: TRBJ2-3; CDR3aa: ASSVQLGQPESDTQY
v_gene: TRBV7-9; d_gene: NA; abundance: many; j_gene: TRBJ2-7; CDR3aa: ASSRDHSYEQY
v_gene: TRBV27; d_gene: NA; abundance: few; j_gene: TRBJ2-2; CDR3aa: ASSLSSDRLTGELF
v_gene: TRBV5-1; d_gene: NA; abundance: few; j_gene: TRBJ2-2; CDR3aa: ASSLDTGSTGELF
v_gene: TRBV2; d_gene: TRBD2; abundance: NA; j_gene: TRBJ2-1; CDR3aa: ASRSGGSSYNEQV
v_gene: TRBV24-1; d_gene: TRBD2; abundance: few; j_gene: TRBJ2-3; CDR3aa: ATSDLTVGREGDTQY
v_gene: TRBV14; d_gene: NA; abundance: NA; j_gene: TRBJ2-1; CDR3aa: ASSLAIGPGDKF
v_gene: TRBV25-1; d_gene: NA; abundance: few; j_gene: TRBJ2-3; CDR3aa: ASSAQTKNTDTQY
v_gene: TRBV20-1; d_gene: NA; abundance: many; j_gene: TRBJ2-1; CDR3aa: SARVGLNGGEQF
v_gene: TRBV9; d_gene: TRBD2; abundance: NA; j_gene: TRBJ2-1; CDR3aa: ASSVSGAVYDEQF
v_gene: TRBV7-9; d_gene: TRBD2; abundance: NA; j_gene: TRBJ2-1; CDR3aa: ASSPGTTIGNEQF
v_gene: TRBV5-1; d_gene: TRBD1; abundance: NA; j_gene: TRBJ1-1; CDR3aa: ASSWGQGIEAF
v_gene: TRBV5-1; d_gene: NA; abundance: NA; j_gene: TRBJ1-1; CDR3aa: ASSPQRVNTEAF